A single sample is the source of the 22 T cell receptor beta chains below, sequenced in a study of blood T cell repertoires in COVID-19. Sequenced by immunoSEQ multiplex PCR; TCRdb stores in-frame clones only, minus some. The top ten hold 13% of the sample, which has some 130,000 clones, around three quarters seen once. The sample taken for sequencing was peripheral blood. These receptors originate from an elderly man with acute or convalescent COVID-19.

The rearrangement links TRBV12-5 to TRBJ2-3, with D uncertain. Between the trimmed V and J ends, which lost 1 base and 2 bases, there was a span of 10 bases. CDR3 length: 15 amino acids. Germline CDR1 is LGHNT and CDR2 is FRNRAP. CDR3 protein: CASGLGIANTDTQYF. In nucleotides, the CDR3 is TGTGCTAGTGGTTTGGGCATCGCTAACACAGATACGCAGTATTTT.

The V gene is TRBV5-1, the J gene TRBJ1-4; TRBD1 might be the D (5 bases). The CDR3 extends over 15 amino acids. Trimming took 4 bases from V and 4 from J, leaving 14 bases between them. The germline CDR1 and CDR2 sequences are SGHRS and YFSETQ. The CDR3 loop is CASSLLAGLNEKLFF. DNA for the CDR3: TGCGCCAGCAGCCTTCTTGCAGGGCTTAATGAAAAACTGTTTTTT.

The rearrangement joins TRBV18 to TRBJ1-1; 8 nucleotides match TRBD1. Germline lookup yields CDR1 KGHSH and CDR2 LQKENI. V gave up 2 bases and J gave up 5 bases; unmatched junction bases: 7. The CDR3 spans 15 residues. In DNA, the CDR3 is TGTGCCAGCTCACCAGGACAGGGTTCGAAAACTGAAGCTTTCTTT. Its protein product is CASSPGQGSKTEAFF.

This chain joins TRBV7-2 and TRBJ1-2; 7 nucleotides agree with TRBD1. The germline V gene encodes CDR1 SGHTA and CDR2 FQGNSA. This CDR3 is built from 13 residues. V gave up 5 bases and J gave up 8 bases; unmatched junction bases: 8. CDR3 residues: CASSPRQGWGYTF. The CDR3 nucleotides read TGTGCCAGCAGCCCCAGACAGGGTTGGGGCTACACCTTC.

The V and J genes are TRBV6-2 or TRBV6-3 and TRBJ2-3, with 13 nucleotides matching TRBD2. CDR3 length: 17 residues. Germline values: CDR1 MNHEY, CDR2 SVGEGT. Trimming removed 0 bases from V and 0 bases from J; junction bases left unmatched: 0. The CDR3 protein is CASSYSLAGGSTDTQYF. The CDR3 nucleotides read TGTGCCAGCAGTTACTCACTAGCGGGGGGGAGCACAGATACGCAGTATTTT.

The rearrangement links TRBV10-3 to TRBJ1-1, with 9 bases that match TRBD1. The V segment lost 2 bases and the J segment 5 bases; nucleotides outside the gene matches: 9. Germline V gene data show CDR1 as ENHRY and CDR2 as SYGVKD. The CDR3 covers 16 residues. The CDR3 bases are TGTGCCATCAGTGAGGGAGAACAGGGGGCAAGGACTGAAGCTTTCTTT. Protein: CAISEGEQGARTEAFF.

V and J are TRBV4-2 and TRBJ2-3, with 9 bases lining up with TRBD2. The CDR3 spans 18 residues. V trimming: 0 bases; J trimming: 0 bases; junction bases outside the gene matches: 7. CDR1 and CDR2 (germline): LGHNA, YNFKEQ. The chain's CDR3 is CASSQDGRGGKSTDTQYF. As DNA, the CDR3 is TGTGCCAGCAGCCAAGATGGGCGGGGGGGGAAAAGCACAGATACGCAGTATTTT.

This clone was detected only a few times. Here the CDR3 DNA reads TGTGCCAGCAGTTACTCGCGGGGGTCCTCTAGGGGCTACACCTTC. It specifies CASSYSRGSSRGYTF. The gene calls are TRBV6-5 and TRBJ1-2; possibly TRBD1 for D (5 bases). The CDR3 consists of 15 residues. V was shortened by 0 bases and J by 8 bases, with 16 bases between the two germline ends. CDR1 is MNHEY, CDR2 SVGAGI, per germline.

The table lists this clone with a count of one. V gene TRBV18 combines with J gene TRBJ1-5; 7 bases match TRBD1. From germline, CDR1 is KGHSH and CDR2 LQKENI. The CDR3 covers 19 residues. With V trimmed by 0 bases and J by 9 bases, 20 bases remained unmatched. CDR3 coding DNA: TGTGCCAGCTCACCACCTAGCCGGCCGGGACAGTCCGGCAGCCGGCCCCAGCATTTT. Translating gives CASSPPSRPGQSGSRPQHF.

This chain joins TRBV7-8 and TRBJ1-1, with a tentative D call TRBD1 (5 bases). Germline V gene data show CDR1 as SGHVS and CDR2 as FQNEAQ. Trimming pared 7 bases from V and 3 bases from J, leaving 12 bases between. This CDR3 region has 13 residues. The CDR3 loop is CASTIGRDTEAFF. As DNA, the CDR3 is TGTGCCAGCACAATCGGCAGGGACACTGAAGCTTTCTTT. The full variable domain, rest sourced from reference TRBV7-8 and TRBJ1-1, is GAGVSQSPRYKVAKRGQDVALRCDPISGHVSLFWYQQALGQGPEFLTYFQNEAQLDKSGLPSDRFFAERPEGSVSTLKIQRTQQEDSAVYLCASTIGRDTEAFFGQGTRLTVV.

This chain uses TRBV28 with TRBJ2-4; 14 bases map to TRBD2. Germline V CDR1 and CDR2: MDHEN, SYDVKM. This CDR3 is 20 amino acids long. Trimming cost V 3 bases and J 0 bases; bases outside gene matches: 10. The CDR3 reads CASSFPGLAGGPLAKNIQYF. The CDR3 nucleotides are TGTGCCAGCAGTTTCCCTGGACTAGCGGGGGGCCCTCTAGCCAAAAACATTCAGTACTTC.

The rearrangement links TRBV24-1 to TRBJ1-1; 10 bases are shared with TRBD1. This CDR3 has 17 residues. Germline trimming cut 10 bases from V and 1 base from J; bases unmatched to any gene: 14. Germline V gene lookup returns CDR1 KGHDR and CDR2 SFDVKD. Written as DNA, the CDR3 is TGTGCCACACAAAAGACCGGGACAGGGGCGGGGAACACTGAAGCTTTCTTT. Translated: CATQKTGTGAGNTEAFF.

This clone was seen a handful of times. This chain links TRBV5-4 with TRBJ1-6, with a possible D match to TRBD1 (5 bases). Germline V gene lookup returns CDR1 SGHNT and CDR2 YYREEE (reference sequence). V was cut by 3 bases and J by 0 bases, with 10 bases left in between. This CDR3 has 16 residues. The CDR3 DNA reads TGTGCCAGCAGCTCGAGACAGAGCTCCTATAATTCACCCCTCCACTTT. It codes for CASSSRQSSYNSPLHF.

Points on this clone: Other DNA variants within this sample encode the same CDR3. This chain links TRBV28 with TRBJ2-7; TRBD1 aligns across 8 bases. V dropped 2 bases and J dropped 3; count of bases not matched to a gene: 0. CDR3 length: 13 residues. Germline V lookup: CDR1 MDHEN, CDR2 SYDVKM. This CDR3 reads CASSLGTGYEQYF. The DNA for the CDR3 is TGTGCCAGCAGTTTAGGGACAGGCTACGAGCAGTACTTC.

This clone was detected once. This chain uses TRBV5-6 with TRBJ2-5, with D perhaps matching TRBD1 (6 bases). The CDR3 consists of 16 residues. V was clipped by 0 bases and J by 1 base, with 13 bases between them. Germline V gene sequence: CDR1 SGHDT, CDR2 YYEEEE. CDR3 bases: TGTGCCAGCAGCTTGGACCCCACAGGGTTCCAAGAGACCCAGTACTTC. It codes for CASSLDPTGFQETQYF.

V is TRBV29-1 and J is TRBJ1-2, with D perhaps TRBD1 (6 bases). This CDR3 is built from 12 residues. From germline, CDR1 is SQVTM and CDR2 ANQGSEA. Trimming shortened V by 4 bases and J by 5 bases, and 11 bases separated the two germline ends. CDR3: CSVAQGQYGYTF. CDR3 sequence (DNA): TGCAGCGTTGCCCAGGGGCAGTATGGCTACACCTTC.

This chain uses TRBV27 with TRBJ1-6; no clear D gene. Trimming removed 4 bases at V and 0 bases at J, with 19 bases between. Germline values: CDR1 MNHEY, CDR2 SMNVEV (reference sequence). The CDR3 is 19 residues long. The CDR3 is CASSSNLDLVSSYNSPLHF. In DNA, the CDR3 is TGTGCCAGCAGTTCTAACCTTGATTTGGTTAGCTCCTATAATTCACCCCTCCACTTT.

The rearrangement joins TRBV4-2 to TRBJ1-1; TRBD1 aligns across 7 bases. The V segment lost 3 bases and the J segment 1 base; nucleotides outside the gene matches: 5. The CDR3 is 15 residues long. The germline V gene has CDR1 LGHNA and CDR2 YNFKEQ. CDR3 DNA sequence: TGTGCCAGCAGCCACGCAGACAGGGAGAACACTGAAGCTTTCTTT. It is translated as CASSHADRENTEAFF.

This clone was detected only once. The V and J genes are TRBV7-2 and TRBJ1-6; the D gene is possibly TRBD1 (5 bases). Germline V CDR1 and CDR2: SGHTA, FQGNSA. The V gene lost 2 bases and the J gene lost 9 bases, with 17 bases spanning the gap. The CDR3 contains 16 residues. Here the CDR3 DNA reads TGTGCCAGCAGCTTATTGGGGCCTACCATGGGTTCACCCCTCCACTTT. Its translation is CASSLLGPTMGSPLHF. Based on the CDR3 plus reference TRBV7-2 and TRBJ1-6, the full variable domain is GAGVSQSPSNKVTEKGKDVELRCDPISGHTALYWYRQSLGQGLEFLIYFQGNSAPDKSGLPSDRFSAERTGGSVSTLTIQRTQQEDSAVYLCASSLLGPTMGSPLHFGNGTRLTVT.

This sequence joins TRBV4-2 and TRBJ1-5, with 11 bases lining up with TRBD1. The V gene end was trimmed by 4 bases and the J gene end by 7 bases; junction bases not matched to a gene: 12. The CDR3 runs to 17 residues. CDR1 is LGHNA, CDR2 YNFKEQ, per germline. CDR3 DNA: TGTGCCAGCAGCCTATCGGGACAGGGGGATGAAGGACAGCCCCAGCATTTT. Its translation: CASSLSGQGDEGQPQHF.

The chain uses TRBV21-1 and TRBJ2-7; TRBD2 is the table's D call, not checked against the DNA. TRBV21-1 is noted as a pseudogene. The CDR3 is made up of 19 amino acids. The CDR3 region is CASSPHPTAVWRGAYEQYF. The CDR3 bases are TGTGCCAGCAGCCCCCACCCAACGGCGGTATGGCGGGGAGCCTACGAGCAGTACTTC.

V is TRBV5-1 and J is TRBJ1-4; TRBD1 agrees at 7 bases. With 0 bases clipped from V and 8 bases from J, the junction kept 4 bases outside the gene matches. Germline V gene lookup returns CDR1 SGHRS and CDR2 YFSETQ. The CDR3 runs 14 residues. CDR3 in DNA: TGCGCCAGCAGCTTGGAGGGGGCGAGGGAAAAACTGTTTTTT. It translates to CASSLEGAREKLFF.